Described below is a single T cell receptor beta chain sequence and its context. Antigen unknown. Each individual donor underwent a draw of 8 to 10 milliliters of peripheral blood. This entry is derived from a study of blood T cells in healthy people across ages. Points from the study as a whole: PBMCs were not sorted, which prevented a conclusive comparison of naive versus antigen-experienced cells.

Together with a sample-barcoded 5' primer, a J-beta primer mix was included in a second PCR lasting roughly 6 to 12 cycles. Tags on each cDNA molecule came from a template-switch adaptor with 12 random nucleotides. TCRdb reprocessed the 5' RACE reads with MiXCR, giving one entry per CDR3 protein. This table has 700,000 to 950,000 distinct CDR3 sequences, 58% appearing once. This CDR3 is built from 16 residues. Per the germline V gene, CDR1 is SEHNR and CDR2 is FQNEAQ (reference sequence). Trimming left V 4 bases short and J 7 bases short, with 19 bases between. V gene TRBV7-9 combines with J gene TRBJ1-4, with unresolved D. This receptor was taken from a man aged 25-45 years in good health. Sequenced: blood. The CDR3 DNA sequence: TGTGCCAGCAGCTCCTCCAATTTTGGAGTCAGTGAAAAACTGTTTTTT. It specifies CASSSSNFGVSEKLFF.